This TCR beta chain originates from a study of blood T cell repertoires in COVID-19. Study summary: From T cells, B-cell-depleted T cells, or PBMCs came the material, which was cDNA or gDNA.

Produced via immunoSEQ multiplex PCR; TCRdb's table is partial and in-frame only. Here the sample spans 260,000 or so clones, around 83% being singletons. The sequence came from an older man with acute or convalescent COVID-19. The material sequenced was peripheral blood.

CDR3 in amino acids: CASSLGGGIGADTQYF. The DNA for the CDR3 is TGTGCCAGCAGCTTGGGAGGGGGCATTGGCGCAGATACGCAGTATTTT. The rearrangement joins TRBV5-4 to TRBJ2-3, with 7 bases aligning to TRBD1. The germline CDR1 and CDR2 sequences are SGHNT and YYREEE (reference sequence). The trim removed 0 bases at V and 4 bases at J, leaving 8 bases unmatched. This CDR3 is built from 16 residues.